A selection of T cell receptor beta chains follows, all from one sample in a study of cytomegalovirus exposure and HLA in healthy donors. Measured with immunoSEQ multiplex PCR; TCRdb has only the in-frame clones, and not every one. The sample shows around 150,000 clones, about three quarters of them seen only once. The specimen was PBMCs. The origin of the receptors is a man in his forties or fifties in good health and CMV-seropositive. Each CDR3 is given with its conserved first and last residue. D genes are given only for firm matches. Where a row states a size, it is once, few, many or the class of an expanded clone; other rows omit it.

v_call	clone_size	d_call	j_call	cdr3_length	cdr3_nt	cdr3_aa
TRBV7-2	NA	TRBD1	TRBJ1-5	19	TGTGCCAGCAGCTTAGTGTTGGGGGCGCAGGGGGCAGTTGATCAGCCCCAGCATTTT	CASSLVLGAQGAVDQPQHF
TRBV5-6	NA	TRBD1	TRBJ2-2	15	TGTGCCAGCAGCTTGTGGACAGGGGTGGCCGGGGAGCTGTTTTTT	CASSLWTGVAGELFF
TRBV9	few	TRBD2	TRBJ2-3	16	TGTGCCAGCAGCGTAGTAGGGCGGGGGGGCCAAGATACGCAGTATTTT	CASSVVGRGGQDTQYF
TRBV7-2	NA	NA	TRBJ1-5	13	TGTGCCAGCAGCTTAGGAGGCGATCAGCCCCAGCATTTT	CASSLGGDQPQHF
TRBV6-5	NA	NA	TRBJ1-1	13	TGTGCCAGCAGTTACACTGCGACAGGTGAAGCTTTCTTT	CASSYTATGEAFF
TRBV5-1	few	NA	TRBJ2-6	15	TGCGCCAGCAGCTTTCCCTTCGCTGGGGCCAACGTCCTGACTTTC	CASSFPFAGANVLTF
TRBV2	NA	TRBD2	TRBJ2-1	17	TGTGCCAGCAGCGTCGGGACTAGCGGGATTACCTGGAATGAGCAGTTCTTC	CASSVGTSGITWNEQFF
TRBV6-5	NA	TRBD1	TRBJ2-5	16	TGTGCCAGCAGTTACGCGGGACAGGGGTTGGGAGAGACCCAGTACTTC	CASSYAGQGLGETQYF
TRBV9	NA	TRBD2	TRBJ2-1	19	TGTGCCAGCAGCGTACTCCCAACTAGCGGGAGTAGCTCCTACAATGAGCAGTTCTTC	CASSVLPTSGSSSYNEQFF
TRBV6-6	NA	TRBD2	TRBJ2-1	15	TGTGCCAGCACCCTTGCGGGGGGCTCCTACAATGAGCAGTTCTTC	CASTLAGGSYNEQFF
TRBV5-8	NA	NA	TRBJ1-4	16	TGTGCCAGCAGCTCCCTGGGAGGGCAGCTTAATGAAAAACTGTTTTTT	CASSSLGGQLNEKLFF
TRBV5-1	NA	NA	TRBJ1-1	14	TGCGCCAGCAGCCGCAGGGAGGGGGGCACTGAAGCTTTCTTT	CASSRREGGTEAFF
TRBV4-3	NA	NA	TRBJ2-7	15	TGCGCCAGCAGCCAAATTGACCAGGGGAACTACGAGCAGTACTTC	CASSQIDQGNYEQYF
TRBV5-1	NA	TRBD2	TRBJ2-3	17	TGCGCCAGCAGGACCCTGACTAGCGGGACTCTCACAGATACGCAGTATTTT	CASRTLTSGTLTDTQYF
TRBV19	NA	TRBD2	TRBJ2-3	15	TGTGCCAGTACCAGGCTAGCGGGGGGGAGGGATACGCAGTATTTT	CASTRLAGGRDTQYF
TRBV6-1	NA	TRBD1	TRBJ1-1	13	TGTGCCAGCAGTGAAGCCCAGGGGGCGGCTGCTTTCTTT	CASSEAQGAAAFF
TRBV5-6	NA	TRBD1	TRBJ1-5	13	TGTGCCAGCAGCATCGGGACAGGGCGGCCCCAGCATTTT	CASSIGTGRPQHF
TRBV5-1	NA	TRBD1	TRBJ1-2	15	TGCGCCAGCAGCTCGCCAGGGGGGATTAACTATGGCTACACCTTC	CASSSPGGINYGYTF
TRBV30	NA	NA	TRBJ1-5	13	TGTGCCTGGAGCTCCGGGAACAATCAGCCCCAGCATTTT	CAWSSGNNQPQHF
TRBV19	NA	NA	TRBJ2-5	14	TGTGCCAGTAGTATAGGACAGGCGCAAGAGACCCAGTACTTC	CASSIGQAQETQYF
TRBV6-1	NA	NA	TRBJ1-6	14	TGTGCCAGCAGTAATCCCACGCACGGTTCACCCCTCCACTTT	CASSNPTHGSPLHF
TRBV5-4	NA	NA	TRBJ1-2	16	TGTGCCAGCAGCTTGGAGGCCGGGAAGTGGGGCTATGGCTACACCTTC	CASSLEAGKWGYGYTF
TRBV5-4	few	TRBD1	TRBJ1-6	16	TGTGCCAGCAGCGTCGGGACAGGGGTTGTTAGGTCACCCCTCCACTTT	CASSVGTGVVRSPLHF
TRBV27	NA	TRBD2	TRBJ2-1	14	TGTGCCAGCGGGGGGGGAGGCTCCTACAATGAGCAGTTCTTC	CASGGGGSYNEQFF
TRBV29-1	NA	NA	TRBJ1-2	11	TGCAGCGTTATGACAGTCTATGGCTACACCTTC	CSVMTVYGYTF
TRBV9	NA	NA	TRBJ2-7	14	TGTGCCAGCAGCGGCGGGGTGGGGGCCTACGAGCAGTACTTC	CASSGGVGAYEQYF
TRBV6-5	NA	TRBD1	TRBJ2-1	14	TGTGCCAGCAATAGACAGGGGGCGATCGGTGTGCAGTTCTTC	CASNRQGAIGVQFF
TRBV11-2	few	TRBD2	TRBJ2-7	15	TGTGCCAGCAGCTTAGCCGGGACTAGCCAAGACGAGCAGTACTTC	CASSLAGTSQDEQYF
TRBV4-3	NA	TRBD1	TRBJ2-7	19	TGCGCCAGCAGCCAAGAGGCGGCAGGGGGCGGAGGAGTTAGGAGCGAGCAGTACTTC	CASSQEAAGGGGVRSEQYF
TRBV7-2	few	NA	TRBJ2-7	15	TGTGCCAGCAGCTTAGTGGGGGGACAGTCCTACGAGCAGTACTTC	CASSLVGGQSYEQYF
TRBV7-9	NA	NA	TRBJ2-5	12	TGTGCCAGCAGCTTTTCCGGAGAGACCCAGTACTTC	CASSFSGETQYF
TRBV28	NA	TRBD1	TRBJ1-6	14	TGTGCCAGCAGTCAGGGACAGGGTAATTCACCCCTCCACTTT	CASSQGQGNSPLHF
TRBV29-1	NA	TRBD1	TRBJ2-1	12	TGCAGCGTTTCCGACAGGGACAATGAGCAGTTCTTC	CSVSDRDNEQFF
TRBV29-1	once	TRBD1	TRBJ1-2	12	TGCAGCGTTGGGGACAGTACCAATGGCTACACCTTC	CSVGDSTNGYTF
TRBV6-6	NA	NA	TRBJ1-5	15	TGTGCCAGCAGTTACAATCAGTATAGCAATCAGCCCCAGCATTTT	CASSYNQYSNQPQHF
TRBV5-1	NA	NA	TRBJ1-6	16	TGCGCCAGCAGCTTGGAGGCAGGGGCGATTAATTCACCCCTCCACTTT	CASSLEAGAINSPLHF
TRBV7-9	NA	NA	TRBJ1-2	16	TGTGCCAGCAGCAAGGAAGGGACAAGAGCTAACTATGGCTACACCTTC	CASSKEGTRANYGYTF
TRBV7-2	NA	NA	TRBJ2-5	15	TGTGCCAGCAGCGCGCAGACTAGTAAAGGGGAGACCCAGTACTTC	CASSAQTSKGETQYF
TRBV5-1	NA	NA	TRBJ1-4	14	TGCGCCAGCACCTCACAGCCCTCGAATGAAAAACTGTTTTTT	CASTSQPSNEKLFF
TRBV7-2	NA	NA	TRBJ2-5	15	TGTGCCAGCAGCCTGACAGATACCACGGGAGAGACCCAGTACTTC	CASSLTDTTGETQYF
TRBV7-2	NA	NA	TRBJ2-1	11	TGTGCCAGCAGCCCGACAGTTAAGCAGTTCTTC	CASSPTVKQFF
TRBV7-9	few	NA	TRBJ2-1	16	TGTGCCAGCAGCTTAAGAGGACGCGGGCATGGAAATGAGCAGTTCTTC	CASSLRGRGHGNEQFF
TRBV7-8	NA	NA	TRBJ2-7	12	TGTGCCAGCAGAGGAGCGTACTACGAGCAGTACTTC	CASRGAYYEQYF
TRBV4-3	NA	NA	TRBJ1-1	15	TGCGCCAGCAGCCAAGGACTGAGCAGGAACACTGAAGCTTTCTTT	CASSQGLSRNTEAFF